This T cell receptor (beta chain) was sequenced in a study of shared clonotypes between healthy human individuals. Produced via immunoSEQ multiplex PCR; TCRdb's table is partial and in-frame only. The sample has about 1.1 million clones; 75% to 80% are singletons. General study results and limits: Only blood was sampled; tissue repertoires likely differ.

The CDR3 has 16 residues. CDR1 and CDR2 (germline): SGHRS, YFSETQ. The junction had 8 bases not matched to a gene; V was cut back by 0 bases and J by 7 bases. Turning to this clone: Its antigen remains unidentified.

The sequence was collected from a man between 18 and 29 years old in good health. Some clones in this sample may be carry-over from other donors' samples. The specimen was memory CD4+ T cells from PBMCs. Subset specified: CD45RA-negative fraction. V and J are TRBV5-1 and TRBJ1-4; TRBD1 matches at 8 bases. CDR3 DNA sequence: TGCGCCAGCAGCTTGGGGCTAGGGGGACAGGCTGAAAAACTGTTTTTT. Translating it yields CASSLGLGGQAEKLFF.